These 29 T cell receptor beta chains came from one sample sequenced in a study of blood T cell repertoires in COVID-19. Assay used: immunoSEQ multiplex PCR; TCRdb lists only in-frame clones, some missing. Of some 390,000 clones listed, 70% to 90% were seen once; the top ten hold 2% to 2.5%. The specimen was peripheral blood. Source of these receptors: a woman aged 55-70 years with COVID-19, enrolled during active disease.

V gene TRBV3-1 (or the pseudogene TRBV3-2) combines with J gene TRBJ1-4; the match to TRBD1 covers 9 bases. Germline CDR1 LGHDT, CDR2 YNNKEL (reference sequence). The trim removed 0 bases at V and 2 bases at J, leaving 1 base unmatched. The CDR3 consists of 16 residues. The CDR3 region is CASSQEGTGTNEKLFF. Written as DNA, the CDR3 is TGTGCCAGCAGCCAAGAAGGGACAGGGACTAATGAAAAACTGTTTTTT.

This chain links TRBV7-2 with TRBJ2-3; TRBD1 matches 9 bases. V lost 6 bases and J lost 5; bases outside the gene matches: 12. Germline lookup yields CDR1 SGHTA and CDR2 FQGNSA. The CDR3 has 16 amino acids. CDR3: CASRTARQGGKDTQYF. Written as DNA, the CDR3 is TGTGCCAGCAGAACTGCCAGACAGGGGGGAAAAGATACGCAGTATTTT.

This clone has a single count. The CDR3, as DNA: TGTGCCAGCAGCCAAGGGTCATCGAGCCCCTATGGCTACACCTTC. It is translated as CASSQGSSSPYGYTF. The V gene is TRBV14, the J gene TRBJ1-2; D ambiguous. The CDR3 is 15 amino acids. V gave up 1 base and J gave up 4 bases, with 13 bases separating them. The germline gives CDR1 SGHDN, CDR2 FVKESK.

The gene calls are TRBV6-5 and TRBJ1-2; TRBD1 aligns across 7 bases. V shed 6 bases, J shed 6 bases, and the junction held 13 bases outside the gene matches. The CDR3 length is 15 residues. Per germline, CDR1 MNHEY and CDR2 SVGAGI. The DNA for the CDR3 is TGTGCCAGCAGGGGCGGGAACAGGGGAGTCCATGGCTACACCTTC. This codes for CASRGGNRGVHGYTF.

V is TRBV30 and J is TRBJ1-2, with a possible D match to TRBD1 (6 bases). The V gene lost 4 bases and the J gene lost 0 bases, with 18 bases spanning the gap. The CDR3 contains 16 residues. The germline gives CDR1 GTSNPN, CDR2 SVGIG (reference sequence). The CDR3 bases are TGTGCCTGGAAACCACCCTGGGGGCCTACTAACTATGGCTACACCTTC. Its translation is CAWKPPWGPTNYGYTF.

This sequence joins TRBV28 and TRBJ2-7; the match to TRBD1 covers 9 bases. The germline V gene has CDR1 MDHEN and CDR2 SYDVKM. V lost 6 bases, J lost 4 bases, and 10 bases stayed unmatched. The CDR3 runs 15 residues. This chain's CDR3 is CASSSPGQGSYEQYF. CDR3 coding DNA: TGTGCCAGCAGCTCACCGGGACAGGGCTCTTACGAGCAGTACTTC.

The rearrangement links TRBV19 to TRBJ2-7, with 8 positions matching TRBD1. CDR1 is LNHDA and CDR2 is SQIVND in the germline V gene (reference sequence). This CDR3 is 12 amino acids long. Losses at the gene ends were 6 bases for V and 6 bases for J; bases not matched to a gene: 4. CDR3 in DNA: TGTGCCAGTAGAAACAGGGGGTTCGAGCAGTACTTC. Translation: CASRNRGFEQYF.

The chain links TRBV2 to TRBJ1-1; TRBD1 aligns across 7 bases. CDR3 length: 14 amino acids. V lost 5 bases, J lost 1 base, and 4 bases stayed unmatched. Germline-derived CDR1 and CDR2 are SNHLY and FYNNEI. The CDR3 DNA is TGTGCCAGCAGTTCACAGGGGCCGAACACTGAAGCTTTCTTT. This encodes CASSSQGPNTEAFF.

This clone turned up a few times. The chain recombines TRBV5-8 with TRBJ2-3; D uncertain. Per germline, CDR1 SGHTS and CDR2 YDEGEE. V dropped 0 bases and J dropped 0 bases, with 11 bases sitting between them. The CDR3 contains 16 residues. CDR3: CASSLVGTSSTDTQYF. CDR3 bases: TGTGCCAGCAGCTTGGTCGGTACCTCTAGCACAGATACGCAGTATTTT.

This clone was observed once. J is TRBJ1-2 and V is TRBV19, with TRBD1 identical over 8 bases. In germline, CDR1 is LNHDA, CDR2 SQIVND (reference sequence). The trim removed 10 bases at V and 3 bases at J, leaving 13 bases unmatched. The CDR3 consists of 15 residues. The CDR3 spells CATTFTGGGHYGYTF. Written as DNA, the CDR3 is TGTGCCACGACGTTCACAGGGGGGGGGCACTATGGCTACACCTTC.

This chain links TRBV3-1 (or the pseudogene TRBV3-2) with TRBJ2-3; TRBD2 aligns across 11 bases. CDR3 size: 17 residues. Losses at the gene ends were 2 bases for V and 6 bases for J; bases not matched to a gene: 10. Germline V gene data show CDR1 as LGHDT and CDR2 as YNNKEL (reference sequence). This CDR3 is CASSQYSSGGPTDTQYF. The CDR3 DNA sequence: TGTGCCAGCAGCCAATACTCTAGCGGGGGGCCCACGGATACGCAGTATTTT.

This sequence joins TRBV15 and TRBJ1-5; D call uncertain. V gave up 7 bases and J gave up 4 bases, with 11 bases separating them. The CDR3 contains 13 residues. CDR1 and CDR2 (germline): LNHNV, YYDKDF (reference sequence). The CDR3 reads CATTIDINQPQHF. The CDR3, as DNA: TGTGCCACCACCATAGACATTAATCAGCCCCAGCATTTT.

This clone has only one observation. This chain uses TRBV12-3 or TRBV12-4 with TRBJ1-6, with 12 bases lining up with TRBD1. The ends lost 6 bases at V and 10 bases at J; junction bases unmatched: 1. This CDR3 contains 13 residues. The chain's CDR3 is CASRGQGASPLHF. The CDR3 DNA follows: TGTGCCAGCAGGGGACAGGGGGCATCACCCCTCCACTTT.

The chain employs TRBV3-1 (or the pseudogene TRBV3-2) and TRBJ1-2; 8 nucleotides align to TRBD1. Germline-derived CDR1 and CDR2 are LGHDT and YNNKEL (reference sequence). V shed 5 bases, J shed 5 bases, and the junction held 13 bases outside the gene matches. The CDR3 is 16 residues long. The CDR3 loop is CASSSRGGQDEYGYTF. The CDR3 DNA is TGTGCCAGCAGCTCCCGAGGGGGACAGGATGAGTATGGCTACACCTTC.

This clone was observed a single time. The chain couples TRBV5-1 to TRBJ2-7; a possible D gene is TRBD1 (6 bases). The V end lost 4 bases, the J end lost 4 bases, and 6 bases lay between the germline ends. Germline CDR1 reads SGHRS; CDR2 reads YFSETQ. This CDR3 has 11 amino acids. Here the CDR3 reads CASSQGYEQYF. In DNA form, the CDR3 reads TGCGCCAGCAGCCAGGGGTACGAGCAGTACTTC.

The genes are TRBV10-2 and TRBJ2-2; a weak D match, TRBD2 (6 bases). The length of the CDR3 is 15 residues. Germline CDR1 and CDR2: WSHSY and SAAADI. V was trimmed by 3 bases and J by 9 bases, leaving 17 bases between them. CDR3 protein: CASSDQTRVRRELFF. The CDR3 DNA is TGCGCCAGCAGTGACCAGACTAGAGTAAGGAGGGAGCTGTTTTTT.

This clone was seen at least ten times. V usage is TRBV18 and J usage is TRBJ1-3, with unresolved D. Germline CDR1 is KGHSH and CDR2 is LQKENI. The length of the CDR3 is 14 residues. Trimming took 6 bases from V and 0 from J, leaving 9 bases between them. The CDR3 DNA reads TGTGCCAGCTCCCGGGTTATCTCTGGAAACACCATATATTTT. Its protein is CASSRVISGNTIYF.

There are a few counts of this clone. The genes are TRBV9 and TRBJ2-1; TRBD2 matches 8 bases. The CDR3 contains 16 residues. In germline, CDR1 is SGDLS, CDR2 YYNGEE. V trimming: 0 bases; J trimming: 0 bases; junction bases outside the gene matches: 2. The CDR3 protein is CASSVGSGVSYNEQFF. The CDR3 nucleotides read TGTGCCAGCAGCGTAGGTAGCGGGGTCTCCTACAATGAGCAGTTCTTC.

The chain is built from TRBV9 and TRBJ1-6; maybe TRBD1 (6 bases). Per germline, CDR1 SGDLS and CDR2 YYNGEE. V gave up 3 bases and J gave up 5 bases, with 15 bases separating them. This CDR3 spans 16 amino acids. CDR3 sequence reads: CASSGQVTIDNSPLHF. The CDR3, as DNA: TGTGCCAGCAGCGGACAGGTTACAATCGATAATTCACCCCTCCACTTT.

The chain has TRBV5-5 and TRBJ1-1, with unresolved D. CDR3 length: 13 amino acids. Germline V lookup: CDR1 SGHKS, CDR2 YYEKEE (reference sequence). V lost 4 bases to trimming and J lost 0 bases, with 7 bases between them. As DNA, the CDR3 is TGTGCCAGCAGCGAGGTTGTGAACACTGAAGCTTTCTTT. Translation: CASSEVVNTEAFF. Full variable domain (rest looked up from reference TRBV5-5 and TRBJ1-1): DAGVTQSPTHLIKTRGQQVTLRCSPISGHKSVSWYQQVLGQGPQFIFQYYEKEERGRGNFPDRFSARQFPNYSSELNVNALLLGDSALYLCASSEVVNTEAFFGQGTRLTVV.

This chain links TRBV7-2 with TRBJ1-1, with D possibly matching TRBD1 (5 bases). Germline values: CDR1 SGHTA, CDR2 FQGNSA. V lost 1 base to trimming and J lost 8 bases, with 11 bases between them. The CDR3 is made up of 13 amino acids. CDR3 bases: TGTGCCAGCAGCTTAGGGCCAGGGAGGGAAGCTTTCTTT. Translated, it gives CASSLGPGREAFF.

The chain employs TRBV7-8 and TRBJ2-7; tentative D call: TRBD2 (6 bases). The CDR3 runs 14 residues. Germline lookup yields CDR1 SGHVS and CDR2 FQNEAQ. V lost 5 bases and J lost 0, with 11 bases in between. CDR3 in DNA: TGTGCCAGCAGCAAGAGTAGCGGCTCCTACGAGCAGTACTTC. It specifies CASSKSSGSYEQYF.

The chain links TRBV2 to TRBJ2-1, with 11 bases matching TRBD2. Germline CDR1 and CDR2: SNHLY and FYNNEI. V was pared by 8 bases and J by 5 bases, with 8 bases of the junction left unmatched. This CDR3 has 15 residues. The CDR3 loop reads CASGNRLAGHNEQFF. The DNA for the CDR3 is TGTGCCAGCGGGAACCGACTAGCGGGACACAATGAGCAGTTCTTC. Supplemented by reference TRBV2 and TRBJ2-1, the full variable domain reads EPEVTQTPSHQVTQMGQEVILRCVPISNHLYFYWYRQILGQKVEFLVSFYNNEISEKSEIFDDQFSVERPDGSNFTLKIRSTKLEDSAMYFCASGNRLAGHNEQFFGPGTRLTVL.

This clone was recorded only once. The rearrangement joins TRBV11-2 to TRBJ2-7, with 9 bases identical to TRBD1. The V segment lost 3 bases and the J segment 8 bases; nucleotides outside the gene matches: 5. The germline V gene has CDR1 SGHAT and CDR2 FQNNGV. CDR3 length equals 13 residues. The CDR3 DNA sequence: TGTGCCAGCAGCTTGGGACAGGGAACCCAGCAGTACTTC. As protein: CASSLGQGTQQYF. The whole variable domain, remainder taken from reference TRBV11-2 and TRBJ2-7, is EAGVAQSPRYKIIEKRQSVAFWCNPISGHATLYWYQQILGQGPKLLIQFQNNGVVDDSQLPKDRFSAERLKGVDSTLKIQPAKLEDSAVYLCASSLGQGTQQYFGPGTRLTVT.

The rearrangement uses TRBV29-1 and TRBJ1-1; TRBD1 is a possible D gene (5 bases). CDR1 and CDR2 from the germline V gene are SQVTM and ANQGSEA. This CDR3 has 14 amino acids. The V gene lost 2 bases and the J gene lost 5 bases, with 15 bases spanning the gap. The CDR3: CSVESGASRTEAFF. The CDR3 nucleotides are TGCAGCGTTGAATCTGGGGCCTCCCGGACTGAAGCTTTCTTT.

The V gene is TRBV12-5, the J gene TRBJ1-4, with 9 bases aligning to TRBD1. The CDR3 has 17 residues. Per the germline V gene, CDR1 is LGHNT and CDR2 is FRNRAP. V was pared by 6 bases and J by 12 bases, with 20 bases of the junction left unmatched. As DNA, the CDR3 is TGTGCTAGTGGCCTTGGAAGAGGACGGGACAGGGTCGGGCAACTGTTTTTT. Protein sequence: CASGLGRGRDRVGQLFF.

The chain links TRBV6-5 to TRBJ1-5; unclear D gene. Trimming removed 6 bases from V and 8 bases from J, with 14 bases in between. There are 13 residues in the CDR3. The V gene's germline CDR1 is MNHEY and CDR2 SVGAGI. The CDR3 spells CASSQQGLEPQHF. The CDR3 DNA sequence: TGTGCCAGCAGCCAACAAGGCCTAGAGCCCCAGCATTTT.

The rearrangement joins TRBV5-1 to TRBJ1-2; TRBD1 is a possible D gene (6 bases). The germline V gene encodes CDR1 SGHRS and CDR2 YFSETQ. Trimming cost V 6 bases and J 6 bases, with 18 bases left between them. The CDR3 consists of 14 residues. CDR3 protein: CASTPADRSHGYTF. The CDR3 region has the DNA TGCGCCAGCACCCCCGCCGACAGGTCCCATGGCTACACCTTC.

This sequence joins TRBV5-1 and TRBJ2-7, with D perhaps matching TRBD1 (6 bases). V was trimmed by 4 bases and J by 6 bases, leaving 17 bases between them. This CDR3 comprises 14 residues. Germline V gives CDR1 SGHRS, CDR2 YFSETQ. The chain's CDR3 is CASSHKDSSSEQYF. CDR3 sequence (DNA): TGCGCCAGCAGCCACAAGGACAGTAGTTCCGAGCAGTACTTC.